The 31 T cell receptor beta chains presented below share a single source sample, sequenced in a study of blood T cell repertoires in COVID-19. TCRdb's table, derived via immunoSEQ multiplex PCR, lists solely in-frame clones and lacks some. The sample consists of around 160,000 clones, 85% to 95% of them appearing once. The sequencing sample was made of peripheral blood. The source of these receptors is a woman aged 60-75 years with COVID-19, enrolled during active disease.

V and J are TRBV6-1 and TRBJ2-1; D ambiguous. The CDR3 has 14 amino acids. From germline, CDR1 is MNHNS and CDR2 SASEGT. V was pared by 2 bases and J by 9 bases, with 14 bases between. In DNA, the CDR3 is TGTGCCAGCAGTGAACGAGGAAGGCCGATTGAGCAGTTCTTC. It encodes CASSERGRPIEQFF.

J is TRBJ1-2 and V is TRBV7-9; D unresolved. This CDR3 is built from 15 residues. V was clipped by 1 base and J by 0 bases, with 9 bases between them. Germline CDR1 is SEHNR and CDR2 is FQNEAQ (reference sequence). The CDR3 DNA follows: TGTGCCAGCAGCTTAGTCCCGACTGCTAACTATGGCTACACCTTC. This translates into CASSLVPTANYGYTF.

This clone occurred once. The CDR3 coding sequence is TGTGCCAGTAGTGACAGCGACAGGGTAGGCTATGGCTACACCTTC. Its translation: CASSDSDRVGYGYTF. V and J are TRBV19 and TRBJ1-2; the match to TRBD1 covers 7 bases. Germline CDR1 and CDR2: LNHDA and SQIVND (reference sequence). V lost 5 bases, J lost 4 bases, and 10 bases stayed unmatched. The CDR3 is 15 amino acids.

The chain uses TRBV6-5 and TRBJ1-2; D is perhaps TRBD1 (6 bases). The CDR3 is 15 residues long. Germline CDR1 is MNHEY and CDR2 is SVGAGI. V was trimmed by 0 bases and J by 2 bases, leaving 10 bases between them. In DNA form, the CDR3 reads TGTGCCAGCAGTTACTCGTACAGGGCCAACTATGGCTACACCTTC. Protein sequence: CASSYSYRANYGYTF.

The rearrangement uses TRBV10-2 and TRBJ1-4; 7 bases map to TRBD1. The CDR3 is 16 residues long. Germline assignment: CDR1 WSHSY and CDR2 SAAADI. V lost 5 bases and J lost 5; bases outside the gene matches: 11. Here the CDR3 DNA reads TGCGCCAGCAGTCGCGGACAGGCGGGGGGGAATGAAAAACTGTTTTTT. It encodes CASSRGQAGGNEKLFF.

With respect to this clone: An end of the junction does not agree with germline; a read error may underlie this. V gene TRBV11-2 combines with J gene TRBJ1-2, with 10 bases matching TRBD1. The CDR3 spans 13 residues. The germline gives CDR1 SGHAT, CDR2 FQNNGV. CDR3 nucleotide sequence: TGTGCCAGCAGCTTAGGGGGACAGGGGAAGGTCGCCTTC. Encoded protein: CASSLGGQGKVAF.

A few counts support this clone. Other nucleotide sequences in the sample specify the same CDR3. This chain connects TRBV20-1 to TRBJ2-7, with D maybe TRBD2 (6 bases). Germline V gives CDR1 DFQATT, CDR2 SNEGSKA (reference sequence). The CDR3 spans 11 residues. The ends were cut back, 6 bases at V and 4 bases at J, with 10 bases in the middle. CDR3 sequence reads: CSARGGYEQYF. The CDR3 DNA reads as TGCAGTGCCCGTGGGGGGTACGAGCAGTACTTC.

This rearrangement joins TRBV9 to TRBJ2-1; a weak D match, TRBD2 (7 bases). The CDR3 spans 15 residues. The V end lost 0 bases, the J end lost 1 base, and 8 bases lay between the germline ends. Germline values: CDR1 SGDLS, CDR2 YYNGEE. The CDR3 reads CASSVEGGSYNEQFF. CDR3 DNA sequence: TGTGCCAGCAGCGTAGAGGGGGGGTCCTACAATGAGCAGTTCTTC.

This clone was seen a handful of times. The rearrangement joins TRBV19 to TRBJ2-2, with 8 bases matching TRBD1. J was trimmed by 1 base and V by 3 bases; bases with no gene match: 4. The CDR3 is made up of 16 amino acids. In germline, CDR1 is LNHDA, CDR2 SQIVND (reference sequence). DNA of the CDR3: TGTGCCAGTAGTATGACACAGGGGGGGAACACCGGGGAGCTGTTTTTT. Its protein is CASSMTQGGNTGELFF.

This clone came up once. The CDR3, as DNA: TGTGCCAGCAGCTTCGAAGGGGGCGCCCATTCACCCCTCCACTTT. This encodes CASSFEGGAHSPLHF. The rearrangement links TRBV11-2 to TRBJ1-6, with 7 bases fitting TRBD1. Germline V CDR1 and CDR2: SGHAT, FQNNGV. J was trimmed by 8 bases and V by 3 bases; bases with no gene match: 7. The CDR3 contains 15 residues.

This rearrangement joins TRBV7-2 to TRBJ1-1; TRBD1 matches 8 bases. V dropped 4 bases and J dropped 4; count of bases not matched to a gene: 2. The CDR3 totals 13 residues. Germline-derived CDR1 and CDR2 are SGHTA and FQGNSA. CDR3 in amino acids: CASSSGGSTEAFF. CDR3 nucleotide sequence: TGTGCCAGCAGCTCAGGGGGCTCCACTGAAGCTTTCTTT.

This rearrangement joins TRBV6-2 or TRBV6-3 to TRBJ1-5, with TRBD1 matching over 9 bases. This CDR3 is built from 19 residues. Germline V gene data show CDR1 as MNHEY and CDR2 as SVGEGT. Trimming at V came to 3 bases and at J to 2 bases, leaving 14 bases not matched to a gene. Here the CDR3 DNA reads TGTGCCAGCAGTTATGGGACAGGGATCGGCGCCCCCGGCAATCAGCCCCAGCATTTT. Its protein product is CASSYGTGIGAPGNQPQHF.

This sequence joins TRBV29-1 and TRBJ2-2; 10 bases match TRBD1. Germline CDR1 reads SQVTM; CDR2 reads ANQGSEA. The CDR3 is made up of 13 amino acids. Trimming at V came to 7 bases and at J to 3 bases, leaving 2 bases not matched to a gene. The CDR3 reads CSGGQGYTGELFF. CDR3 nucleotides: TGCAGCGGGGGACAGGGGTACACCGGGGAGCTGTTTTTT.

The V gene is TRBV18, the J gene TRBJ2-7, with TRBD2 matching 10 bases. V was pared by 2 bases and J by 2 bases, with 3 bases of the junction left unmatched. The CDR3 length is 15 residues. From germline, CDR1 is KGHSH and CDR2 LQKENI. CDR3 sequence (DNA): TGTGCCAGCTCACCAGGGACTAGCGAGACCTACGAGCAGTACTTC. This translates into CASSPGTSETYEQYF.

The gene calls are TRBV30 and TRBJ1-4; TRBD1 matches at 10 bases. The CDR3 has 14 amino acids. Trimming at V came to 2 bases and at J to 6 bases, leaving 3 bases not matched to a gene. Germline V CDR1 and CDR2: GTSNPN, SVGIG (reference sequence). The chain's CDR3 is CAWSFGQGDEKLFF. The CDR3 DNA sequence: TGTGCCTGGAGTTTCGGACAGGGGGATGAAAAACTGTTTTTT.

V gene TRBV19 combines with J gene TRBJ1-2; 9 bases match TRBD1. Trimming cost V 2 bases and J 4 bases; bases outside gene matches: 8. CDR3 length: 16 residues. Germline V lookup: CDR1 LNHDA, CDR2 SQIVND (reference sequence). This chain's CDR3 is CASSISSGTGTYGYTF. DNA of the CDR3: TGTGCCAGTAGTATAAGCTCCGGGACAGGGACCTATGGCTACACCTTC.

The chain links TRBV10-2 to TRBJ1-5; D remains unclear. Germline V gene sequence: CDR1 WSHSY, CDR2 SAAADI. CDR3 length equals 16 residues. The germline V and J ends were trimmed by 4 bases and 2 bases, with 15 bases remaining between them. CDR3 DNA sequence: TGCGCCAGCAGTGGGGTGTGGGGAGAAGGCAATCAGCCCCAGCATTTT. It encodes CASSGVWGEGNQPQHF.

This chain connects TRBV7-9 to TRBJ2-1; D is perhaps TRBD1 (5 bases). CDR3 length: 13 amino acids. V dropped 5 bases and J dropped 9 bases, with 14 bases sitting between them. CDR1 SEHNR and CDR2 FQNEAQ come from the germline V gene (reference sequence). CDR3 coding DNA: TGTGCCAGCAGCCCCACGACAGTCGGTGAGCAGTTCTTC. Translated: CASSPTTVGEQFF.

The gene calls are TRBV2 and TRBJ2-1; the D gene is possibly TRBD2 (6 bases). Germline assignment: CDR1 SNHLY and CDR2 FYNNEI. CDR3 size: 13 residues. Trimming took 8 bases from V and 4 from J, leaving 12 bases between them. CDR3 nucleotides: TGTGCCAGCCGGGGGACCAGATACAATGAGCAGTTCTTC. Translated: CASRGTRYNEQFF.

The rearrangement uses TRBV5-8 and TRBJ1-2; D is uncertain. Germline CDR1 and CDR2: SGHTS and YDEGEE. V dropped 1 base and J dropped 2 bases, with 12 bases sitting between them. There are 15 residues in the CDR3. The CDR3 loop reads CASSLFFRPNYGYTF. The CDR3 DNA sequence: TGTGCCAGCAGCTTGTTTTTCAGGCCAAACTATGGCTACACCTTC.

The chain employs TRBV13 and TRBJ1-6; 7 bases are shared with TRBD1. CDR3 length equals 13 residues. V was pared by 2 bases and J by 9 bases, with 1 base of the junction left unmatched. The germline V gene encodes CDR1 PRHDT and CDR2 FYEKMQ (reference sequence). CDR3 coding DNA: TGTGCCAGCAGCTTATGGACAGGTTCACCCCTCCACTTT. Protein sequence: CASSLWTGSPLHF.

V gene TRBV4-3 combines with J gene TRBJ2-6; D call uncertain. Trimming cost V 0 bases and J 4 bases, with 10 bases left between them. The CDR3 contains 16 residues. In germline, CDR1 is LGHNA, CDR2 YSLEER. CDR3 region: CASSQEGVAGANVLTF. In DNA, the CDR3 is TGCGCCAGCAGCCAAGAAGGAGTGGCCGGGGCCAACGTCCTGACTTTC.

The chain recombines TRBV6-2 or TRBV6-3 with TRBJ1-3, with D possibly being TRBD1 (5 bases). The V gene lost 1 base and the J gene lost 2 bases, with 9 bases spanning the gap. In germline, CDR1 is MNHEY, CDR2 SVGEGT. There are 15 residues in the CDR3. The CDR3 loop is CASSYWGRTGNTIYF. The CDR3, as DNA: TGTGCCAGCAGTTACTGGGGCCGAACTGGAAACACCATATATTTT.

The chain joins TRBV18 to TRBJ2-3; 8 bases match TRBD1. With 3 bases clipped from V and 1 base from J, the junction kept 0 bases outside the gene matches. The CDR3 contains 14 residues. Looked up from germline, CDR1 is KGHSH and CDR2 is LQKENI. The CDR3 coding sequence is TGTGCCAGCTCACCGGGACAGGGCACAGATACGCAGTATTTT. Translated, it gives CASSPGQGTDTQYF. Looking up the rest from reference TRBV18 and TRBJ2-3 gives the full variable domain: NAGVMQNPRHLVRRRGQEARLRCSPMKGHSHVYWYRQLPEEGLKFMVYLQKENIIDESGMPKERFSAEFPKEGPSILRIQQVVRGDSAAYFCASSPGQGTDTQYFGPGTRLTVL.

The chain is built from TRBV15 and TRBJ1-1; the D is unclear. Germline loops: CDR1 LNHNV, CDR2 YYDKDF (reference sequence). The V end lost 3 bases, the J end lost 6 bases, and 14 bases lay between the germline ends. CDR3 length: 14 residues. The CDR3 sequence: CATSRGGIGAEAFF. The CDR3, as DNA: TGTGCCACCAGCAGGGGAGGGATTGGCGCTGAAGCTTTCTTT.

J is TRBJ1-2 and V is TRBV10-3; 7 nucleotides line up with TRBD1. Germline CDR1 is ENHRY and CDR2 is SYGVKD. The CDR3 runs 13 residues. Germline trimming cut 6 bases from V and 3 bases from J; bases unmatched to any gene: 4. The CDR3 sequence is CAIRQGDHYGYTF. CDR3 nucleotides: TGTGCCATCAGGCAGGGGGATCACTATGGCTACACCTTC.

This chain joins TRBV2 and TRBJ1-1; D is uncertain. V was shortened by 7 bases and J by 4 bases, with 13 bases between the two germline ends. CDR3 size: 13 residues. CDR1 SNHLY and CDR2 FYNNEI come from the germline V gene. The CDR3 here is CASILEGSTEAFF. CDR3 bases: TGTGCCAGCATTTTAGAGGGCAGCACTGAAGCTTTCTTT.

The gene calls are TRBV3-1 (or the pseudogene TRBV3-2) and TRBJ2-7; TRBD2 matches at 7 bases. Per germline, CDR1 LGHDT and CDR2 YNNKEL (reference sequence). Germline trimming cut 1 base from V and 3 bases from J; bases unmatched to any gene: 6. This CDR3 comprises 15 residues. The CDR3 coding sequence is TGTGCCAGCAGCCAAGTCGGGACTACCCTCTACGAGCAGTACTTC. The encoded protein is CASSQVGTTLYEQYF.

The count of this clone is one. The chain joins TRBV11-2 to TRBJ2-3; maybe TRBD2 (8 bases). The CDR3 totals 18 residues. V lost 3 bases and J lost 1, with 20 bases in between. Germline loops: CDR1 SGHAT, CDR2 FQNNGV. The CDR3 sequence: CASSFPGGGWYGTDTQYF. The CDR3 nucleotides are TGTGCCAGCAGCTTCCCGGGAGGGGGCTGGTATGGCACAGATACGCAGTATTTT.

About this clone itself: The CDR3 end shows no conserved phenylalanine or tryptophan, and so a read error is likely. It is unclear where the CDR3 begins or ends on the DNA, so no DNA is shown, and the CDR3 is as TCRdb lists it. The chain combines TRBV15 with TRBJ1-5; the tabulated D call, TRBD1, remains unverified against the DNA. The CDR3 spans 11 residues, counting both ends. CDR1 and CDR2 (germline): LNHNV, YYDKDF (reference sequence). The CDR3 reads CATSREKEQPL.

In DNA, the CDR3 is TGTGCCAGCTCACCACCCGCCGGACAGGGCAATCAGCCCCAGCATTTT. Its protein product is CASSPPAGQGNQPQHF. V is TRBV18 and J is TRBJ1-5, with 7 bases aligning to TRBD1. V shed 0 bases, J shed 2 bases, and the junction held 4 bases outside the gene matches. Germline V gene data show CDR1 as KGHSH and CDR2 as LQKENI. The CDR3 extends over 16 amino acids.